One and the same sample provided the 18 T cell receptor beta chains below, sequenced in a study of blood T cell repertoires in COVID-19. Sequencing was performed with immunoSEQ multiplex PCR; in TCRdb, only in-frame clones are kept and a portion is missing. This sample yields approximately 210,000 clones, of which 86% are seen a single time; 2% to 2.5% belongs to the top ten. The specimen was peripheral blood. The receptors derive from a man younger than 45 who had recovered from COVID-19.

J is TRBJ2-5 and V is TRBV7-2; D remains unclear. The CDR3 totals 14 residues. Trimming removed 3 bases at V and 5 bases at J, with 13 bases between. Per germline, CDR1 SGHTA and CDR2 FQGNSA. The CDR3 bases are TGTGCCAGCAGCTTGTTAACCGCCAGGGAGACCCAGTACTTC. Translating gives CASSLLTARETQYF.

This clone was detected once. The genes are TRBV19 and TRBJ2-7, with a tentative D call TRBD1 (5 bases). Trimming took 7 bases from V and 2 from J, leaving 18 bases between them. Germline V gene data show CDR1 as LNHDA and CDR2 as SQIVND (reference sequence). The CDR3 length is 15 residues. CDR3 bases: TGTGCCAGTACATGGGGCGGCCAGGGAACCTACGAGCAGTACTTC. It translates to CASTWGGQGTYEQYF.

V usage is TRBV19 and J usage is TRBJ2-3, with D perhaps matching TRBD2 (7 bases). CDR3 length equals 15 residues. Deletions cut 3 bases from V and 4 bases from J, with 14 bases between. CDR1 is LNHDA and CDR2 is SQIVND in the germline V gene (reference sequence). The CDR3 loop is CASSIMGGLSDTQYF. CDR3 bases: TGTGCCAGTAGTATCATGGGGGGGCTGTCAGATACGCAGTATTTT.

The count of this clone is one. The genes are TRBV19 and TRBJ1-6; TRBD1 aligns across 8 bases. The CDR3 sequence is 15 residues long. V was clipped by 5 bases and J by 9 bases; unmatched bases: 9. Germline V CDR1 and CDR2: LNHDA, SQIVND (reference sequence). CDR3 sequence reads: CASSFGDRFASPLHF. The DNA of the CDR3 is TGTGCCAGTAGTTTCGGGGACAGGTTCGCTTCACCCCTCCACTTT.

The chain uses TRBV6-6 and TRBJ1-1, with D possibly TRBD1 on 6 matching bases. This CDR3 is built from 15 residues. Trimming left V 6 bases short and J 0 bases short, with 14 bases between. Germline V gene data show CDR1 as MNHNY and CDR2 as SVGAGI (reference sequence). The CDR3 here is CASSVGRGLNTEAFF. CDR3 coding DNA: TGTGCCAGCAGCGTAGGCAGGGGACTGAACACTGAAGCTTTCTTT.

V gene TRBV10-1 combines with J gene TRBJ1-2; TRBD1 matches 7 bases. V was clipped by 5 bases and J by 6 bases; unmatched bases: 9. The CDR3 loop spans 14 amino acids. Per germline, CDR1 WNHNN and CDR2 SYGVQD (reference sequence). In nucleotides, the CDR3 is TGCGCCAGCAGTCCTTTCGACAGGGTCAATGGCTACACCTTC. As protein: CASSPFDRVNGYTF.

As DNA, the CDR3 is TGCGCCAGCAGCCCATCGTATTCTGTGAAAACTAGCACAGATACGCAGTATTTT. Protein: CASSPSYSVKTSTDTQYF. The chain combines TRBV5-1 with TRBJ2-3; D remains unclear. The CDR3 length is 18 residues. V shed 4 bases and J shed 0 bases, with 21 bases lying between them. Germline V gene sequence: CDR1 SGHRS, CDR2 YFSETQ.

This CDR3 is CASSIWSRGAQDYGYTF. The DNA of the CDR3 is TGTGCCAGTAGTATATGGTCCCGGGGGGCTCAGGACTATGGCTACACCTTC. The rearrangement links TRBV19 to TRBJ1-2, with a possible D match to TRBD1 (6 bases). The CDR3 runs to 17 residues. The germline V and J ends were trimmed by 2 bases and 3 bases, with 19 bases remaining between them. Germline V CDR1 and CDR2: LNHDA, SQIVND (reference sequence).

The CDR3 bases are TGTGCCAGCAGTGTTGGGCCAGGCTCTGGAAACACCATATATTTT. As protein: CASSVGPGSGNTIYF. The chain uses TRBV5-4 and TRBJ1-3; D remains ambiguous. The germline V gene has CDR1 SGHNT and CDR2 YYREEE (reference sequence). V gave up 5 bases and J gave up 0 bases, with 12 bases separating them. The CDR3 consists of 15 residues. The full variable domain, its missing parts supplied by reference TRBV5-4 and TRBJ1-3, is ETGVTQSPTHLIKTRGQQVTLRCSSQSGHNTVSWYQQALGQGPQFIFQYYREEENGRGNFPPRFSGLQFPNYSSELNVNALELDDSALYLCASSVGPGSGNTIYFGEGSWLTVV.

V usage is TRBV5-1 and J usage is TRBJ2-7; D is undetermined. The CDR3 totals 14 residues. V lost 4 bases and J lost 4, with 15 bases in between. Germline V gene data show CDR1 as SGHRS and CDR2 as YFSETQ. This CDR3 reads CASSASPGRYEQYF. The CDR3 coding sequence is TGCGCCAGCAGCGCAAGCCCAGGAAGGTACGAGCAGTACTTC.

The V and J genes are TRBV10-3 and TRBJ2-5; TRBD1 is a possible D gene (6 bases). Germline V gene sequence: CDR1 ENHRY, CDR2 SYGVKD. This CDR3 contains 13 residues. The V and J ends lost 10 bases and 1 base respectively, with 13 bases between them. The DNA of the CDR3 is TGTGCCACCGGACAGCAAACCCAAGAGACCCAGTACTTC. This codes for CATGQQTQETQYF.

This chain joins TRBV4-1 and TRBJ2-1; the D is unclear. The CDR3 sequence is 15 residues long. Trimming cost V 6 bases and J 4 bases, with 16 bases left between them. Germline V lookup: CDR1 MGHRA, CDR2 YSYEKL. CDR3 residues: CASSGSTPHYNEQFF. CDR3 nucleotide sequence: TGCGCCAGCAGTGGCTCCACACCTCATTACAATGAGCAGTTCTTC.

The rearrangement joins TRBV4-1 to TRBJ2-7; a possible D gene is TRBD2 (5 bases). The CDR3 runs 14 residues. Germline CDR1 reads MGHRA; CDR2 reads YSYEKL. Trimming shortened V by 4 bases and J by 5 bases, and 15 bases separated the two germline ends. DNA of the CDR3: TGCGCCAGCAGCCTGGAGGATTGGGGTCACGAGCAGTACTTC. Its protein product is CASSLEDWGHEQYF.

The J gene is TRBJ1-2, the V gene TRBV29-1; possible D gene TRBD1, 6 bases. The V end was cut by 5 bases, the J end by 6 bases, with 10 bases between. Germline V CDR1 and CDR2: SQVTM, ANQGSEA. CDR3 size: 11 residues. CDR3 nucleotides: TGCAGCGTTTTTGGGGGCGATGGCTACACCTTC. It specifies CSVFGGDGYTF.

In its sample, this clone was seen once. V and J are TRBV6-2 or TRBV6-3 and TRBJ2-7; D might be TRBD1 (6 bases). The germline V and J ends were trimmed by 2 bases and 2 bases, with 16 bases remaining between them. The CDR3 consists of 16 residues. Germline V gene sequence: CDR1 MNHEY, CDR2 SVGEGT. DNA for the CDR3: TGTGCCAGCAGTTACCGACAGGTCGGGTGGCCCTACGAGCAGTACTTC. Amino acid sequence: CASSYRQVGWPYEQYF.

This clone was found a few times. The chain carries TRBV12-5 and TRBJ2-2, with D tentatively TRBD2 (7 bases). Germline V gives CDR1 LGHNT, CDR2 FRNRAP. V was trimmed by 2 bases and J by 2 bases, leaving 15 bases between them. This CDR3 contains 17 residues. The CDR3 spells CASGLPRAGANTGELFF. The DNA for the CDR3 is TGTGCTAGTGGTTTGCCAAGGGCGGGGGCTAACACCGGGGAGCTGTTTTTT.

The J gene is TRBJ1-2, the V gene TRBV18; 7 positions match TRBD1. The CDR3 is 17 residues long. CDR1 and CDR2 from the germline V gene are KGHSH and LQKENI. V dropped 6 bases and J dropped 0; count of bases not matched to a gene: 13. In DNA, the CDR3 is TGTGCCAGCTCTCAGGTGACAGGGCGGCGGTCTAACTATGGCTACACCTTC. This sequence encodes CASSQVTGRRSNYGYTF.

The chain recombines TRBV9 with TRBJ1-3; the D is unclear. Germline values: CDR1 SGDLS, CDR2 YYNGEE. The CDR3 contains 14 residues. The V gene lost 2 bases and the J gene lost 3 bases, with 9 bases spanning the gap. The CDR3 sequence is CASSVRGDGNTIYF. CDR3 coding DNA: TGTGCCAGCAGCGTTCGGGGAGATGGAAACACCATATATTTT.